The subject of this entry is one T cell receptor (beta chain). Its antigen is currently not known. Base qualities are not at hand, and no much larger clone is one base apart. One collaborating source in Seattle enrolled patients during active infection and followed them longitudinally through the course of disease. The collaborating institutions used their own protocols to collect whole blood in K2EDTA tubes. For TCRbeta analysis, collaborators shipped samples in one of three forms: frozen whole blood, isolated PBMCs, or DNA extracted from either of those sample types. The record originates from a study of blood T cell repertoires in COVID-19 (dated by TCRdb to 2018 to 2020). About the investigation overall: Samples covering the acute and convalescent phases of COVID-19 were provided by collaborators in the United States, Italy and Spain. The material from the prospective study consisted of cDNA or gDNA derived from T cells, B-cell-depleted T cells, or PBMCs. Where available, HLA class I and class II types were obtained from metadata supplied by the sample provider rather than from assay-based typing. Subjects who had been exposed to COVID-19, were actively infected with it, or had recovered from it provided the deeply sampled blood TCRbeta repertoires that made up the dataset. The repertoires were released in a freely available public database meant as a resource for research on the immune response to SARS-CoV-2. The samples were drawn from two sources: the first 160 participants of the ongoing ImmuneRACE study, and 1,254 subjects contributed by 6 global collaborators. Nearly every sample came with metadata listing a de-identified subject ID, COVID-19 status, age in years and sex. The study at large found these results: How much clinical and demographic metadata was included differed by source and by participant, and the metadata was provided uncurated.

From cysteine to phenylalanine, the CDR3 is 14 amino acids long. The sequence is cut down to CDR3 DNA, 42 bases in frame from base 1. CDR1 KGHSH and CDR2 LQKENI are derived from the germline V gene. V and J are trimmed by 1 base and 8 bases, and the gene matches miss 4 bases of the junction. TCRbeta CDR3 regions were amplified from genomic DNA by means of the immunoSEQ Assay, a bias-controlled multiplex PCR. In the paper's pipeline: Nucleated cell counts per sample were estimated from amplification of reference gene primers within the assay. To quantify the absolute abundance of each unique TCRbeta CDR3 rearrangement, sequence reads were collapsed and filtered. For each sample, productive Simpson clonality was calculated as the square root of Simpson's diversity index across productive rearrangements. What TCRdb holds here is the immuneACCESS table cut down to in-frame rearrangements. Part of the clones is not present; checked against another copy, under half of the missing clones reflect an unresolved V gene, and the others are unexplained. The V and J calls and clone size were taken over from that table, and D and trimming were inferred from the DNA. The sample contains nearly 350,000 clones, approximately 91% of them found a single time. The biggest ten clones account for about 7.3% of the sample.

The chain links TRBV18 with TRBJ1-1, with TRBD1 matching 10 junction bases. The sequence was collected from a woman between 65 and 79 years old with COVID-19, enrolled during active disease. Sequenced material: peripheral blood. The CDR3 protein is CASSPRGQGLEAFF. Here is the DNA: TGTGCCAGCTCACCACGGGGACAGGGGTTAGAAGCTTTCTTT.